Each of the 31 T cell receptor beta chains below was sequenced from the same sample in a study of blood T cell repertoires in COVID-19. Clones were read by immunoSEQ multiplex PCR, and TCRdb kept only the in-frame ones, dropping some. In the table there are some 60,000 clones, 88% of which are singletons. The sequenced sample consisted of peripheral blood. These receptors all stem from a man in his 60s with acute or convalescent COVID-19.

In its sample, this clone was seen a few times. V and J are TRBV5-1 and TRBJ2-1; 10 nucleotides match TRBD2. With V trimmed by 7 bases and J by 4 bases, 17 bases remained unmatched. This CDR3 comprises 18 residues. From germline, CDR1 is SGHRS and CDR2 YFSETQ. The CDR3 sequence is CASRLGPLAGGSYNEQFF. The CDR3 DNA reads TGCGCCAGCCGACTGGGGCCTTTAGCGGGGGGCTCTTACAATGAGCAGTTCTTC.

The V gene is TRBV6-5, the J gene TRBJ2-1; D not certain. The germline gives CDR1 MNHEY, CDR2 SVGAGI. The germline V and J ends were trimmed by 2 bases and 0 bases, with 8 bases remaining between them. This CDR3 comprises 15 residues. CDR3 amino acids: CASSYGVPSYNEQFF. CDR3 nucleotides: TGTGCCAGCAGTTACGGAGTTCCCTCCTACAATGAGCAGTTCTTC.

This chain links TRBV27 with TRBJ2-3; D unclear. From germline, CDR1 is MNHEY and CDR2 SMNVEV (reference sequence). V lost 3 bases and J lost 5, with 12 bases in between. The CDR3 consists of 14 residues. The CDR3 bases are TGTGCCAGCAGTTTCGGTCGAGGAAGAGATACGCAGTATTTT. This sequence encodes CASSFGRGRDTQYF.

CDR3 DNA: TGTGCCAGCAGCGTCGGTCAGGGGTTCTTTTACGAGCAGTACTTC. It specifies CASSVGQGFFYEQYF. This rearrangement joins TRBV9 to TRBJ2-7; tentative D call: TRBD1 (6 bases). CDR1 is SGDLS, CDR2 YYNGEE, per germline. The CDR3 is made up of 15 amino acids. Trimming removed 2 bases at V and 4 bases at J, with 16 bases between.

The chain has TRBV2 and TRBJ2-7; 10 bases map to TRBD1. After removal of 7 bases from V and 0 bases from J, the junction contained 9 bases not matched to a gene. Per the germline V gene, CDR1 is SNHLY and CDR2 is FYNNEI. The CDR3 totals 16 residues. CDR3 in DNA: TGTGCCAGCATCGGGACAGGGGCGCGGAGCTCCTACGAGCAGTACTTC. Protein sequence: CASIGTGARSSYEQYF. Looking up the rest from reference TRBV2 and TRBJ2-7 gives the full variable domain: EPEVTQTPSHQVTQMGQEVILRCVPISNHLYFYWYRQILGQKVEFLVSFYNNEISEKSEIFDDQFSVERPDGSNFTLKIRSTKLEDSAMYFCASIGTGARSSYEQYFGPGTRLTVT.

DNA of the CDR3: TGTGCCAGCAGGACAACAGGGATCTACGAGCAGTACTTC. Translation: CASRTTGIYEQYF. The rearrangement uses TRBV2 and TRBJ2-7, with D tentatively TRBD1 (6 bases). Germline CDR1 reads SNHLY; CDR2 reads FYNNEI. V lost 6 bases and J 3 bases, leaving 12 bases between the germline ends. The CDR3 length is 13 residues.

The chain carries TRBV6-5 and TRBJ2-7; 7 bases are a match to TRBD1. Germline assignment: CDR1 MNHEY and CDR2 SVGAGI. The CDR3 totals 14 residues. Germline trimming cut 7 bases from V and 0 bases from J; bases unmatched to any gene: 6. The CDR3 DNA reads TGTGCCAGCACCTCGGACAGGCGCTCCTACGAGCAGTACTTC. This gives the protein CASTSDRRSYEQYF.

The chain is built from TRBV5-1 and TRBJ2-1; 9 nucleotides agree with TRBD1. V lost 4 bases, J lost 3 bases, and 8 bases stayed unmatched. The CDR3 totals 16 residues. The V gene's germline CDR1 is SGHRS and CDR2 YFSETQ. CDR3: CASSPGQGHFYNEQFF. The CDR3 nucleotides read TGCGCCAGCAGCCCGGGACAGGGTCATTTCTACAATGAGCAGTTCTTC.

There are a few counts of this clone. The J gene is TRBJ2-3, the V gene TRBV5-1; TRBD1 might be the D (7 bases). The CDR3 runs 16 residues. The V gene lost 3 bases and the J gene lost 8 bases, with 22 bases spanning the gap. Germline CDR1 reads SGHRS; CDR2 reads YFSETQ. The chain's CDR3 is CASSSTGGTASGTQYF. CDR3 bases: TGCGCCAGCAGCTCTACCGGCGGGACAGCCTCGGGTACGCAGTATTTT. Full variable domain (remainder filled in from reference TRBV5-1 and TRBJ2-3): KAGVTQTPRYLIKTRGQQVTLSCSPISGHRSVSWYQQTPGQGLQFLFEYFSETQRNKGNFPGRFSGRQFSNSRSEMNVSTLELGDSALYLCASSSTGGTASGTQYFGPGTRLTVL.

The J gene is TRBJ2-4, the V gene TRBV2; 11 nucleotides match TRBD2. CDR1 is SNHLY and CDR2 is FYNNEI in the germline V gene. V was clipped by 5 bases and J by 5 bases; unmatched bases: 5. This CDR3 has 15 amino acids. CDR3 amino acids: CASSKLAGGENIQYF. DNA for the CDR3: TGTGCCAGCAGTAAGCTAGCGGGAGGAGAAAACATTCAGTACTTC.

The rearrangement links TRBV5-1 to TRBJ2-5; possible D gene TRBD2, 7 bases. CDR3 length: 16 residues. The germline V and J ends were trimmed by 4 bases and 4 bases, with 20 bases remaining between them. Germline V gives CDR1 SGHRS, CDR2 YFSETQ. CDR3 in amino acids: CASSVRGAGAIETQYF. DNA for the CDR3: TGCGCCAGCAGCGTCCGGGGGGCTGGGGCTATAGAGACCCAGTACTTC.

The chain links TRBV5-1 to TRBJ1-5; D ambiguous. V was cut by 4 bases and J by 4 bases, with 12 bases left in between. The CDR3 length is 14 residues. The germline gives CDR1 SGHRS, CDR2 YFSETQ. The CDR3 protein is CASSPGPGNQPQHF. Written as DNA, the CDR3 is TGCGCCAGCAGCCCCGGTCCCGGGAATCAGCCCCAGCATTTT.

Points on this clone: The junction differs from germline at one of its ends, possibly a read error. The chain links TRBV2 to TRBJ2-7, with 11 nucleotides matching TRBD1. The germline V gene encodes CDR1 SNHLY and CDR2 FYNNEI. The CDR3 loop spans 15 amino acids. CDR3 sequence: CASREGQGAFYEQYF. In DNA, the CDR3 is TGTGCCAGCAGGGAAGGACAGGGGGCCTTCTACGAGCAGTACTTC.

The chain uses TRBV29-1 and TRBJ2-6; TRBD1 matches 7 bases. After removal of 7 bases from V and 0 bases from J, the junction contained 9 bases not matched to a gene. CDR1 SQVTM and CDR2 ANQGSEA come from the germline V gene. There are 16 residues in the CDR3. CDR3 in DNA: TGCAGCGCTGTTACAGGGGTGGGCTCTGGGGCCAACGTCCTGACTTTC. The encoded protein is CSAVTGVGSGANVLTF.

This chain links TRBV27 with TRBJ2-7, with 9 bases aligning to TRBD1. The CDR3 covers 16 residues. V shed 6 bases and J 7 bases; nucleotides not matched to a gene: 16. The germline CDR1 and CDR2 sequences are MNHEY and SMNVEV (reference sequence). In nucleotides, the CDR3 is TGTGCCAGCAGCACACCCCACGGGACAGGGTTGAGGGAGCAGTACTTC. This encodes CASSTPHGTGLREQYF.

The table lists this clone with a count of one. Germline is not matched at one junction end, which may reflect a read error. The chain links TRBV5-4 to TRBJ1-1, with TRBD1 identical over 10 bases. There are 14 residues in the CDR3. Germline CDR1 is SGHNT and CDR2 is YYREEE (reference sequence). The CDR3 sequence: CASSLGTGDTEAFF. The CDR3 DNA sequence: TGTGCGAGCAGCTTAGGGACAGGGGACACTGAAGCTTTCTTT. Full variable domain (remainder filled in from reference TRBV5-4 and TRBJ1-1): ETGVTQSPTHLIKTRGQQVTLRCSSQSGHNTVSWYQQALGQGPQFIFQYYREEENGRGNFPPRFSGLQFPNYSSELNVNALELDDSALYLCASSLGTGDTEAFFGQGTRLTVV.

The chain is built from TRBV5-4 and TRBJ1-4; D gene uncertain. V lost 1 base to trimming and J lost 3 bases, with 7 bases between them. The CDR3 spans 14 residues. Germline V gives CDR1 SGHNT, CDR2 YYREEE (reference sequence). The CDR3 spells CASSLSTANEKLFF. The CDR3 DNA follows: TGTGCCAGCAGCTTGTCAACGGCTAATGAAAAACTGTTTTTT. Together with reference TRBV5-4 and TRBJ1-4, the CDR3 gives the full variable domain: ETGVTQSPTHLIKTRGQQVTLRCSSQSGHNTVSWYQQALGQGPQFIFQYYREEENGRGNFPPRFSGLQFPNYSSELNVNALELDDSALYLCASSLSTANEKLFFGSGTQLSVL.

In this sample, this clone is medium-sized (0.01 to 0.1%). The chain joins TRBV9 to TRBJ1-2, with TRBD1 identical over 7 bases. CDR1 SGDLS and CDR2 YYNGEE come from the germline V gene. J lost 1 base, V lost 4 bases, and 7 bases had no gene match. The CDR3 is 15 residues long. The DNA of the CDR3 is TGTGCCAGCAGCAGGGGGCAAACTCATAACTATGGCTACACCTTC. Translation: CASSRGQTHNYGYTF. The variable domain in full, with the rest retrieved from reference TRBV9 and TRBJ1-2, is DSGVTQTPKHLITATGQRVTLRCSPRSGDLSVYWYQQSLDQGLQFLIQYYNGEERAKGNILERFSAQQFPDLHSELNLSSLELGDSALYFCASSRGQTHNYGYTFGSGTRLTVV.

The rearrangement joins TRBV28 to TRBJ2-7; 10 bases fit TRBD2. The CDR3 has 15 amino acids. V trimming: 5 bases; J trimming: 2 bases; junction bases outside the gene matches: 6. The V gene's germline CDR1 is MDHEN and CDR2 SYDVKM. DNA of the CDR3: TGTGCCAGCAGTCCAACTAGCGGGGCTACCTACGAGCAGTACTTC. This gives the protein CASSPTSGATYEQYF.

CDR3 DNA sequence: TGTGCCTTCGACAGGGCCGGTGAAAAACTGTTTTTT. Residues: CAFDRAGEKLFF. The chain is built from TRBV30 and TRBJ1-4; TRBD1 agrees at 7 bases. This CDR3 spans 12 amino acids. J was trimmed by 7 bases and V by 7 bases; bases with no gene match: 6. Germline V gene data show CDR1 as GTSNPN and CDR2 as SVGIG (reference sequence).

The chain employs TRBV2 and TRBJ1-1; TRBD1 agrees at 8 bases. Germline-derived CDR1 and CDR2 are SNHLY and FYNNEI. Trimming cost V 7 bases and J 5 bases; bases outside gene matches: 12. The CDR3 is 15 residues long. In DNA, the CDR3 is TGTGCCAGCAATACCGCAGGGGGCGGGCGGACTGAAGCTTTCTTT. Protein sequence: CASNTAGGGRTEAFF.

This clone came up once. This rearrangement joins TRBV12-1 to TRBJ2-3; TRBD1, the table's D call, lacks a check against the DNA. TRBV12-1 is assigned pseudogene status. This CDR3 region has 18 residues. CDR3 residues: CASSFARTGTGSTDTQYF. The CDR3 coding sequence is TGTGCCAGCAGCTTTGCTCGAACGGGGACAGGGTCCACAGATACGCAGTATTTT.

The table lists this clone with a count of one. The V call is TRBV27, the J call TRBJ2-7; either TRBD1 or TRBD2 may supply D (9 bases each). CDR1 and CDR2 from the germline V gene are MNHEY and SMNVEV (reference sequence). V was shortened by 7 bases and J by 2 bases, with 30 bases between the two germline ends. This CDR3 has 19 amino acids. The CDR3 region has the DNA TGTGCCAGCACTCGCTTGGGGACAGGGCTCGGCGGGAGGGCCTACGAGCAGTACTTC. It is translated as CASTRLGTGLGGRAYEQYF.

The J gene is TRBJ2-4, the V gene TRBV19; TRBD1 might be the D (5 bases). The CDR3 spans 14 residues. CDR1 is LNHDA and CDR2 is SQIVND in the germline V gene (reference sequence). Trimming took 7 bases from V and 1 from J, leaving 11 bases between them. CDR3 residues: CASKQGAAKNIQYF. DNA for the CDR3: TGTGCCAGTAAGCAAGGGGCGGCCAAAAACATTCAGTACTTC.

The V gene is TRBV6-5, the J gene TRBJ1-1; D unclear. Germline V gene sequence: CDR1 MNHEY, CDR2 SVGAGI. This CDR3 is built from 12 residues. V gave up 7 bases and J gave up 8 bases, with 14 bases separating them. The CDR3 region is CASTQVEREAFF. As DNA, the CDR3 is TGTGCCAGCACCCAGGTCGAAAGGGAAGCTTTCTTT.

In this sample, this clone turned up once. The V and J genes are TRBV6-5 and TRBJ1-6; D unresolved. Germline CDR1 and CDR2: MNHEY and SVGAGI. CDR3 length: 14 amino acids. Trimming took off 0 bases at V and 8 bases at J, with 8 bases between the two ends. CDR3 coding DNA: TGTGCCAGCAGTTACTCGGAGGTGGATTCACCCCTCCACTTT. It is translated as CASSYSEVDSPLHF.

The chain uses TRBV19 and TRBJ1-5; D gene ambiguous. The ends were cut back, 3 bases at V and 0 bases at J, with 9 bases in the middle. The CDR3 spans 15 residues. Germline CDR1 reads LNHDA; CDR2 reads SQIVND (reference sequence). The CDR3 region is CASSMVHGSNQPQHF. The CDR3 DNA reads TGTGCCAGTAGTATGGTTCACGGTAGCAATCAGCCCCAGCATTTT.

The chain links TRBV18 to TRBJ1-1; 7 positions match TRBD1. CDR3 length equals 15 residues. Losses at the gene ends were 0 bases for V and 3 bases for J; bases not matched to a gene: 4. CDR1 is KGHSH and CDR2 is LQKENI in the germline V gene. CDR3 region: CASSPPIRGDTEAFF. CDR3 DNA sequence: TGTGCCAGCTCACCACCGATCAGGGGGGACACTGAAGCTTTCTTT.

This chain connects TRBV5-1 to TRBJ2-1; 10 nucleotides line up with TRBD2. J lost 5 bases, V lost 3 bases, and 2 bases had no gene match. CDR1 is SGHRS, CDR2 YFSETQ, per germline. The CDR3 has 14 residues. The CDR3 DNA reads as TGCGCCAGCAGCTCCGGACTAGCGGACAATGAGCAGTTCTTC. This gives the protein CASSSGLADNEQFF.

The chain couples TRBV15 to TRBJ2-7; 9 nucleotides agree with TRBD2. The CDR3 has 18 residues. Germline loops: CDR1 LNHNV, CDR2 YYDKDF (reference sequence). Germline trimming cut 4 bases from V and 7 bases from J; bases unmatched to any gene: 20. The CDR3 loop is CATSTSFQGAGGWGEQYF. The CDR3 nucleotides read TGTGCCACCAGCACCTCTTTTCAAGGAGCGGGAGGTTGGGGGGAGCAGTACTTC. Drawing the rest from reference TRBV15 and TRBJ2-7, the complete variable domain is DAMVIQNPRYQVTQFGKPVTLSCSQTLNHNVMYWYQQKSSQAPKLLFHYYDKDFNNEADTPDNFQSRRPNTSFCFLDIRSPGLGDTAMYLCATSTSFQGAGGWGEQYFGPGTRLTVT.

This clone was counted a single time. The genes are TRBV4-1 and TRBJ2-1; a possible D gene is TRBD2 (6 bases). The CDR3 sequence is 19 residues long. Trimming left V 1 base short and J 1 base short, with 20 bases between. The germline gives CDR1 MGHRA, CDR2 YSYEKL. CDR3 amino acids: CASSQVGGDSEFSYNEQFF. In nucleotides, the CDR3 is TGCGCCAGCAGCCAAGTAGGAGGGGACTCCGAATTTTCCTACAATGAGCAGTTCTTC.